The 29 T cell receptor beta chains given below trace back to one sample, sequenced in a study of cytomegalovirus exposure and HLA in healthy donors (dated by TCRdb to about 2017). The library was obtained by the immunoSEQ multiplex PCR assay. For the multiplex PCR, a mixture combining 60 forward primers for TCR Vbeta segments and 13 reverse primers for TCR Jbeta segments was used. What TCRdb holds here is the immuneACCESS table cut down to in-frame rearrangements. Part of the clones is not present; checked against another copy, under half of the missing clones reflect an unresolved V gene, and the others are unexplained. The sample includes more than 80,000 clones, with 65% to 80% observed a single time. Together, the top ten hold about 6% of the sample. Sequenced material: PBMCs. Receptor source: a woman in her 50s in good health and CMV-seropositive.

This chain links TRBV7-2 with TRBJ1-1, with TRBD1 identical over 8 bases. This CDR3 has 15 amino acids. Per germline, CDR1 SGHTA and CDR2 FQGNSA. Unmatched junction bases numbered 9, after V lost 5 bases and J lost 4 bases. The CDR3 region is CASSPTGQALTEAFF. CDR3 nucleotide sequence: TGTGCCAGCAGCCCGACGGGACAGGCCCTCACTGAAGCTTTCTTT.

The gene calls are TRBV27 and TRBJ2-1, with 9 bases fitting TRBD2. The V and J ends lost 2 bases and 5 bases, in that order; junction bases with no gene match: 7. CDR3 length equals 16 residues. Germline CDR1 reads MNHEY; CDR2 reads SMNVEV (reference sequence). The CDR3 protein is CASSLLGGGENNEQFF. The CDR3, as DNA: TGTGCCAGCAGTTTACTTGGCGGGGGGGAGAACAATGAGCAGTTCTTC.

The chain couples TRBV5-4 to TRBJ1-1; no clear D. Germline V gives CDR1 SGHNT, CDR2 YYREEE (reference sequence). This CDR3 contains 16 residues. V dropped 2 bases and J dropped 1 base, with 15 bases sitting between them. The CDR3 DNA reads TGTGCCAGCAGCTTAGATAGCGTCAACCGGAACACTGAAGCTTTCTTT. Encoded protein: CASSLDSVNRNTEAFF. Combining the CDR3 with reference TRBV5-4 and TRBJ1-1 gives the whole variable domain ETGVTQSPTHLIKTRGQQVTLRCSSQSGHNTVSWYQQALGQGPQFIFQYYREEENGRGNFPPRFSGLQFPNYSSELNVNALELDDSALYLCASSLDSVNRNTEAFFGQGTRLTVV.

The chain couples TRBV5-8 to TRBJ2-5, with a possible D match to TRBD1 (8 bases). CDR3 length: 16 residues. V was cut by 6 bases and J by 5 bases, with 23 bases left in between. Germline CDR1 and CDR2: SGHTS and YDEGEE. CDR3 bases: TGTGCCAGCACCCACAGGGGGGGCAGCTCGGGGGAGACCCAGTACTTC. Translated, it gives CASTHRGGSSGETQYF.

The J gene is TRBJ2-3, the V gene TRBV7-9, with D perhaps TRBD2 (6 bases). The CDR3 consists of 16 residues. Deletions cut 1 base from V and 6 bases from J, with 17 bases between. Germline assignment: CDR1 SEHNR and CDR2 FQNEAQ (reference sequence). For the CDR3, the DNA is TGTGCCAGCAGCTTAGGTTCGGGGGTACCAGGGGATACGCAGTATTTT. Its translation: CASSLGSGVPGDTQYF. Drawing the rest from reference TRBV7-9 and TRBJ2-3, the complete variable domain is DTGVSQNPRHKITKRGQNVTFRCDPISEHNRLYWYRQTLGQGPEFLTYFQNEAQLEKSRLLSDRFSAERPKGSFSTLEIQRTEQGDSAMYLCASSLGSGVPGDTQYFGPGTRLTVL.

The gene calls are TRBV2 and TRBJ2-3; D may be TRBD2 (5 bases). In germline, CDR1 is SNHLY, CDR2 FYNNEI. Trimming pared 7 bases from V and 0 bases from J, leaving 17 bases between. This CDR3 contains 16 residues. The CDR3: CASTKGGGSSTDTQYF. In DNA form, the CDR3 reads TGTGCCAGCACCAAGGGTGGAGGCTCAAGCACAGATACGCAGTATTTT.

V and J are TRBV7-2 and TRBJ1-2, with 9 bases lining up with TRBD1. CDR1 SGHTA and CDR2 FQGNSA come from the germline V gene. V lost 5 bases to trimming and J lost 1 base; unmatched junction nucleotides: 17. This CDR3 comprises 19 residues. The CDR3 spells CASSPGTGIRSADNYGYTF. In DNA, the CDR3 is TGTGCCAGCAGCCCCGGGACAGGGATTAGAAGTGCGGATAACTATGGCTACACCTTC.

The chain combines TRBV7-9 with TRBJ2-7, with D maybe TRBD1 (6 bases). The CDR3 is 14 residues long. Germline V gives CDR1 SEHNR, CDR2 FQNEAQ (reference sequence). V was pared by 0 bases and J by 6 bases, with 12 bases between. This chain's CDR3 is CASSLAGALGEQYF. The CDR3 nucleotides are TGTGCCAGCAGCTTAGCGGGGGCACTCGGCGAGCAGTACTTC.

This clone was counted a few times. The chain's CDR3 is CASSPGLNQPQHF. DNA of the CDR3: TGTGCCAGCAGCCCGGGACTAAATCAGCCCCAGCATTTT. The chain employs TRBV5-4 and TRBJ1-5; possibly TRBD1 for D (5 bases). Germline loops: CDR1 SGHNT, CDR2 YYREEE (reference sequence). The V gene lost 4 bases and the J gene lost 4 bases, with 9 bases spanning the gap. This CDR3 contains 13 residues. The variable domain in full, with the rest retrieved from reference TRBV5-4 and TRBJ1-5, is ETGVTQSPTHLIKTRGQQVTLRCSSQSGHNTVSWYQQALGQGPQFIFQYYREEENGRGNFPPRFSGLQFPNYSSELNVNALELDDSALYLCASSPGLNQPQHFGDGTRLSIL.

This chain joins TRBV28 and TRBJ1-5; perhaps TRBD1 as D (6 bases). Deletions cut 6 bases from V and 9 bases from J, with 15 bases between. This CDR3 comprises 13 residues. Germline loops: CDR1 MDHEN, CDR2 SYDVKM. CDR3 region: CASRRQAERPQHF. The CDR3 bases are TGTGCCAGCAGGAGACAGGCGGAAAGGCCCCAGCATTTT.

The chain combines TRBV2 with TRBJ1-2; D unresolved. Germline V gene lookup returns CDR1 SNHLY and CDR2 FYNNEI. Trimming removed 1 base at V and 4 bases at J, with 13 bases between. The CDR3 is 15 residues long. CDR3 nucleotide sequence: TGTGCCAGCAGTGAAGGACGGCTGGGAGGCTATGGCTACACCTTC. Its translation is CASSEGRLGGYGYTF.

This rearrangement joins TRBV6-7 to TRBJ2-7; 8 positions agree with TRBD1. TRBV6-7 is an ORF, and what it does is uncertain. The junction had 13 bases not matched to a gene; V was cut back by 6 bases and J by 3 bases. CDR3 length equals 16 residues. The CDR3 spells CASRPQGALDIYEQYF. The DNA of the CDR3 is TGTGCCAGCAGGCCCCAGGGGGCGCTTGATATCTACGAGCAGTACTTC.

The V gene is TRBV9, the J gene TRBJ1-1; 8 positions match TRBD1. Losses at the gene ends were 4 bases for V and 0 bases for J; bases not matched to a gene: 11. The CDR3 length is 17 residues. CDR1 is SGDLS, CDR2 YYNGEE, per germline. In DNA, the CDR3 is TGTGCCAGCAGCCGCACTACAGGGGGTAGATTGAACACTGAAGCTTTCTTT. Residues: CASSRTTGGRLNTEAFF.

In DNA, the CDR3 is TGTGCCAGCAGCTTGACAAATTGGACACCTCAAGGTGGTTCGGCCCAGCATTTT. Its protein product is CASSLTNWTPQGGSAQHF. The chain is built from TRBV5-5 and TRBJ1-5, with D possibly matching TRBD1 (5 bases). The CDR3 runs to 18 residues. The V and J ends lost 1 base and 11 bases respectively, with 28 bases between them. The germline gives CDR1 SGHKS, CDR2 YYEKEE (reference sequence).

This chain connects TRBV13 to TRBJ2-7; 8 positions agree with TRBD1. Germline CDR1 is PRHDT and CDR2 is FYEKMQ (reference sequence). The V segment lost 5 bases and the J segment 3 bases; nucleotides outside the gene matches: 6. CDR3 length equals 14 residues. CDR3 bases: TGTGCCAGCAGCCCCGGACAGGGCTTCTACGAGCAGTACTTC. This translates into CASSPGQGFYEQYF.

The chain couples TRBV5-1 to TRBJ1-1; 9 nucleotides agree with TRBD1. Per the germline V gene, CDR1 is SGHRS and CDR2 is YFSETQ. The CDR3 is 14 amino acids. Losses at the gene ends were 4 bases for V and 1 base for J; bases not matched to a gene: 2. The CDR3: CASSQDRGNTEAFF. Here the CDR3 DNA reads TGCGCCAGCAGCCAGGACAGGGGGAACACTGAAGCTTTCTTT.

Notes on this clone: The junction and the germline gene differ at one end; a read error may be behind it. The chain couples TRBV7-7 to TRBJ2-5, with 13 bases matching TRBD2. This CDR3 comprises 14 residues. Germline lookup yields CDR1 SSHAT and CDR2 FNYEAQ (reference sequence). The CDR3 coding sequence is TGTGCTAGCAGCTTAACTAGCGGGGGGGGCACCCAGTACTTC. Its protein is CASSLTSGGGTQYF.

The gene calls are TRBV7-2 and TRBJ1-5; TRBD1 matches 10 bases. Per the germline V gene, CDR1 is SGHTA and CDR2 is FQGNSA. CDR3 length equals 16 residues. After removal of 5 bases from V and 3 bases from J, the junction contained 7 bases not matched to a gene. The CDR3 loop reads CASSQSGTGANQPQHF. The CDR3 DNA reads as TGTGCCAGCAGCCAATCAGGGACAGGGGCCAATCAGCCCCAGCATTTT.

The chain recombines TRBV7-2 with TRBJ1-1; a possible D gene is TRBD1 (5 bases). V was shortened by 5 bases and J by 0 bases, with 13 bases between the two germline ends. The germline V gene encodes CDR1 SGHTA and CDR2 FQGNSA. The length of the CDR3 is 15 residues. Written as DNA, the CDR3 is TGTGCCAGCAGCCGACAGTCTACCTTGAACACTGAAGCTTTCTTT. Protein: CASSRQSTLNTEAFF.

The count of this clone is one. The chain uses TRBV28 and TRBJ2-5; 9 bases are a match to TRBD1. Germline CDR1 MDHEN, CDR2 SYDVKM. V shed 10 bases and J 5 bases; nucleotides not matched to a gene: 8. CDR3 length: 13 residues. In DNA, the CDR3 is TGTGCCATCACCACAGGGGGCCGGGAGACCCAGTACTTC. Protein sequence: CAITTGGRETQYF.

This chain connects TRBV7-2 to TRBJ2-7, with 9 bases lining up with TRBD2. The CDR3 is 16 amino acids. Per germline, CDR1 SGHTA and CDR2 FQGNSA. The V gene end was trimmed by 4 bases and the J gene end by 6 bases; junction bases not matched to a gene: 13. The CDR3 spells CASSSRGLAGISEQYF. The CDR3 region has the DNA TGTGCCAGCAGCTCGCGGGGACTAGCAGGAATCTCCGAGCAGTACTTC.

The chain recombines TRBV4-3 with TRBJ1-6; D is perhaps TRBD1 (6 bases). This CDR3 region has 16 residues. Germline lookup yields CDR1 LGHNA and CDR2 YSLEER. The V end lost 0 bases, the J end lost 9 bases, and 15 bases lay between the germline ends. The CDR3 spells CASSQEAGTRASPLHF. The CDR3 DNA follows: TGCGCCAGCAGCCAAGAGGCAGGGACACGCGCTTCACCCCTCCACTTT.

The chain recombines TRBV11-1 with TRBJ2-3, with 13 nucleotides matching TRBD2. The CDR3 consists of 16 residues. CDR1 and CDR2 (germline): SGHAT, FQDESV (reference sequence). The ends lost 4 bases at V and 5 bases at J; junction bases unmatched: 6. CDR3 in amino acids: CASSSTSGGPEDTQYF. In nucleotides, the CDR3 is TGTGCCAGCAGCTCGACTAGCGGGGGGCCGGAAGATACGCAGTATTTT. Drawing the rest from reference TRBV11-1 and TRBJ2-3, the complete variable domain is EAEVAQSPRYKITEKSQAVAFWCDPISGHATLYWYRQILGQGPELLVQFQDESVVDDSQLPKDRFSAERLKGVDSTLKIQPAELGDSAMYLCASSSTSGGPEDTQYFGPGTRLTVL.

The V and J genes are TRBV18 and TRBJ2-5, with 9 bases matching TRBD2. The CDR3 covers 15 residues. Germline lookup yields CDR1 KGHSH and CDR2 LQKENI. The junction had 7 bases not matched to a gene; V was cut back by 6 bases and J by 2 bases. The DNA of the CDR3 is TGTGCCAGCTCGACTCGAGCGGGGGGACAAGAGACCCAGTACTTC. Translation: CASSTRAGGQETQYF.

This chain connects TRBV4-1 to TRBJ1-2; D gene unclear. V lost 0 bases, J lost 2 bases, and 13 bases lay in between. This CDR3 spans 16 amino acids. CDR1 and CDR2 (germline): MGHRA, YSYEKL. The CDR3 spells CASSQEFRVVNYGYTF. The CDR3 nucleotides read TGCGCCAGCAGCCAAGAATTCCGGGTCGTAAACTATGGCTACACCTTC.

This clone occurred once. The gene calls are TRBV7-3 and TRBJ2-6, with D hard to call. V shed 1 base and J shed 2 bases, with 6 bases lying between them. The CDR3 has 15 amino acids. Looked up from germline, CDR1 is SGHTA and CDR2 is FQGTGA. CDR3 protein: CASSLNPAGANVLTF. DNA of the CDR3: TGTGCCAGCAGCTTAAACCCGGCTGGGGCCAACGTCCTGACTTTC. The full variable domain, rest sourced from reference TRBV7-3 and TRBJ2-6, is GAGVSQTPSNKVTEKGKYVELRCDPISGHTALYWYRQSLGQGPEFLIYFQGTGAADDSGLPNDRFFAVRPEGSVSTLKIQRTERGDSAVYLCASSLNPAGANVLTFGAGSRLTVL.

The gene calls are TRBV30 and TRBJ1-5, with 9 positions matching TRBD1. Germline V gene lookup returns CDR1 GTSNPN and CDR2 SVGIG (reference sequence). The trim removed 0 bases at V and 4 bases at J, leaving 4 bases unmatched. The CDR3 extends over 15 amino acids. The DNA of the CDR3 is TGTGCCTGGAGTGTACAGGGGGCCAGGAATCAGCCCCAGCATTTT. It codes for CAWSVQGARNQPQHF.

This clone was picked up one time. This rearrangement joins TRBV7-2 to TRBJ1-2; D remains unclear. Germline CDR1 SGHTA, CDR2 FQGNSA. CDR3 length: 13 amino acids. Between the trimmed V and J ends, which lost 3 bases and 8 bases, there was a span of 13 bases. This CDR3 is CASSLLSLGGYTF. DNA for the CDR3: TGTGCCAGCAGCTTGCTCTCCCTCGGGGGCTACACCTTC. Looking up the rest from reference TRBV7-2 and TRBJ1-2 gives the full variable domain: GAGVSQSPSNKVTEKGKDVELRCDPISGHTALYWYRQSLGQGLEFLIYFQGNSAPDKSGLPSDRFSAERTGGSVSTLTIQRTQQEDSAVYLCASSLLSLGGYTFGSGTRLTVV.

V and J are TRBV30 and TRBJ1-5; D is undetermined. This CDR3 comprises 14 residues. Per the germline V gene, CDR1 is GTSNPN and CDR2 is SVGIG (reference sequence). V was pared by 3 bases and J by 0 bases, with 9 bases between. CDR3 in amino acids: CAWSATNSNQPQHF. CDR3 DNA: TGTGCCTGGAGCGCGACTAATAGCAATCAGCCCCAGCATTTT.